This TCR beta chain was observed in a study of blood T cell repertoires in COVID-19. About the study: Specimens from acute and convalescent COVID-19 originated in the United States, Italy and Spain. T cells, B-cell-depleted T cells, or PBMCs supplied cDNA or gDNA.

The length of the CDR3 is 12 residues. Germline CDR1 and CDR2: SQVTM and ANQGSEA. V was clipped by 4 bases and J by 1 base, with 7 bases between them. Original methodology: Amplified reference gene primers provided the basis for estimating nucleated cell counts. Clones were sequenced by immunoSEQ multiplex PCR, and TCRdb holds only the in-frame ones, with some missing. V and J calls and clone size follow that table, whereas D and trimming were derived from the DNA. The repertoire consists of over 15,000 clones, with approximately 91% occurring once and the leading ten covering 24%. J is TRBJ1-1 and V is TRBV29-1; D is ambiguous. Sequencing used peripheral blood. This TCR derives from a man aged 55 to 70 with acute or convalescent COVID-19. The CDR3 region has the DNA TGCAGCGTTGTTGGAGCGAACACTGAAGCTTTCTTT. This codes for CSVVGANTEAFF.